Each of the 31 T cell receptor beta chains below was sequenced from the same sample in a study of T-cell reconstitution after alpha-beta-depleted transplantation in children. Construction of the TCRbeta library involved unique molecular identifiers. TCRdb fed the PCR reads into MiXCR, producing one record per CDR3 protein. This table holds about 400,000 distinct CDR3 sequences, just over 20% found once. Here the sequenced sample was PBMCs from the stem cell graft donor, taken from the stem cell graft. Receptors were obtained from a human donor who donated a stem cell graft to a child with acute myeloid leukemia.

This clonotype was counted a few times. The chain carries TRBV5-6 and TRBJ2-1; TRBD2 aligns across 13 bases. The CDR3 sequence is 19 residues long. The V gene end was trimmed by 4 bases and the J gene end by 9 bases; junction bases not matched to a gene: 19. Germline CDR1 reads SGHDT; CDR2 reads YYEEEE. The CDR3 loop reads CASSPLTGEGLAGYGEQFF. The CDR3 DNA reads TGTGCCAGCAGCCCCCTGACAGGAGAGGGACTAGCGGGATATGGTGAGCAGTTCTTC.

The V and J genes are TRBV15 and TRBJ1-1; the D is unclear. CDR1 and CDR2 from the germline V gene are LNHNV and YYDKDF (reference sequence). V was pared by 0 bases and J by 2 bases, with 10 bases between. This CDR3 is 15 amino acids long. CDR3: CATSRDKALNTEAFF. The CDR3, as DNA: TGTGCCACCAGCAGAGACAAGGCCCTTAACACTGAAGCTTTCTTT.

The genes are TRBV28 and TRBJ1-2; no clear D gene. Deletions cut 1 base from V and 4 bases from J, with 13 bases between. CDR1 MDHEN and CDR2 SYDVKM come from the germline V gene. This CDR3 is 15 amino acids long. CDR3 coding DNA: TGTGCCAGCAGTTTATCTGGGATCTGGGGCTATGGCTACACCTTC. Protein: CASSLSGIWGYGYTF.

This clonotype came up many times. The chain carries TRBV6-5 and TRBJ2-7, with D perhaps matching TRBD1 or TRBD2 (5 bases each). The CDR3 spans 16 residues. Germline CDR1 is MNHEY and CDR2 is SVGAGI. The V end was cut by 0 bases, the J end by 3 bases, with 15 bases between. The CDR3: CASSYSRGLSLYEQYF. The CDR3 bases are TGTGCCAGCAGTTACTCCCGGGGCTTGTCTCTCTACGAGCAGTACTTC.

This clonotype occurred a few times. A much larger clone lies one base from this, so it may be a read error. CDR3 sequence (DNA): TGCAGTGTTAGCACAGATACGCAGTATTTT. It codes for CSVSTDTQYF. The V call is TRBV20-1, the J call TRBJ2-3, with D unclear. The CDR3 is made up of 10 amino acids. Between the trimmed V and J ends, which lost 7 bases and 0 bases, there was a span of 2 bases. Germline V lookup: CDR1 DFQATT, CDR2 SNEGSKA (reference sequence).

This clonotype was seen at least ten times. The gene calls are TRBV6-5 and TRBJ2-7; 8 positions agree with TRBD1. The V segment lost 4 bases and the J segment 2 bases; nucleotides outside the gene matches: 7. Germline CDR1 MNHEY, CDR2 SVGAGI. The CDR3 length is 15 residues. The CDR3 DNA sequence: TGTGCCAGCAGTTTGTGGACAGGGCTTGCCTACGAGCAGTACTTC. It encodes CASSLWTGLAYEQYF.

This clonotype showed up many times. The chain links TRBV12-3 or TRBV12-4 to TRBJ2-1, with D tentatively TRBD1 or TRBD2 (5 bases each). The CDR3 consists of 14 residues. V lost 8 bases, J lost 7 bases, and 18 bases lay in between. CDR3 in DNA: TGTGCCAGCGGTAGGGGCTCCGGGATAAATGAGCAGTTCTTC. This translates into CASGRGSGINEQFF.

V and J are TRBV10-3 and TRBJ2-4, with D tentatively TRBD2 (5 bases). The V gene's germline CDR1 is ENHRY and CDR2 SYGVKD. The CDR3 is 15 residues long. V dropped 8 bases and J dropped 1 base, with 15 bases sitting between them. The CDR3 sequence: CAICQTRGAKNIQYF. The CDR3 nucleotides are TGTGCCATCTGTCAGACAAGAGGGGCCAAAAACATTCAGTACTTC.

The rearrangement links TRBV7-2 to TRBJ1-1, with a tentative D call TRBD1 (5 bases). The CDR3 totals 14 residues. Trimming took off 5 bases at V and 3 bases at J, with 13 bases between the two ends. CDR1 and CDR2 (germline): SGHTA, FQGNSA. CDR3 in amino acids: CASSHRDRYTEAFF. CDR3 coding DNA: TGTGCCAGCAGCCACCGGGACCGGTACACTGAAGCTTTCTTT.

This clonotype was counted at least ten times. V usage is TRBV6-5 and J usage is TRBJ2-3; D gene unclear. Per the germline V gene, CDR1 is MNHEY and CDR2 is SVGAGI. Between the trimmed V and J ends, which lost 7 bases and 4 bases, there was a span of 6 bases. The CDR3 runs to 11 residues. CDR3 coding DNA: TGTGCCAGCAAAAGAGCAGATACGCAGTATTTT. Translation: CASKRADTQYF.

This rearrangement joins TRBV30 to TRBJ2-6, with 7 nucleotides matching TRBD1. The V gene end was trimmed by 0 bases and the J gene end by 4 bases; junction bases not matched to a gene: 3. Germline V gives CDR1 GTSNPN, CDR2 SVGIG (reference sequence). This CDR3 is 15 amino acids long. CDR3 amino acids: CAWSVGQEGANVLTF. The CDR3 DNA sequence: TGTGCCTGGAGTGTAGGACAGGAAGGGGCCAACGTCCTGACTTTC.

The chain carries TRBV7-9 and TRBJ2-1, with a weak D call TRBD2 (6 bases). Germline CDR1 is SEHNR and CDR2 is FQNEAQ (reference sequence). The CDR3 sequence is 16 residues long. V was trimmed by 1 base and J by 7 bases, leaving 17 bases between them. Written as DNA, the CDR3 is TGTGCCAGCAGCTTAGGTCGGACTATATCTTGGAATGAGCAGTTCTTC. It is translated as CASSLGRTISWNEQFF.

CDR3 in amino acids: CASSRRLKNTEAFF. The CDR3 coding sequence is TGCGCCAGCAGTCGTCGGTTGAAGAACACTGAAGCTTTCTTT. The chain combines TRBV23-1 with TRBJ1-1; D is uncertain. TRBV23-1 is assigned to the ORF class and has an uncertain function. The CDR3 extends over 14 amino acids. V was cut by 4 bases and J by 1 base, with 10 bases left in between.

This clonotype was observed many times. CDR3 loop: CASSSVRVYEQYF. The CDR3 DNA reads TGTGCCAGCAGCTCCGTTCGGGTTTACGAGCAGTACTTC. The V and J genes are TRBV7-2 and TRBJ2-7; D uncertain. CDR3 length equals 13 residues. The germline V gene has CDR1 SGHTA and CDR2 FQGNSA. V was trimmed by 4 bases and J by 4 bases, leaving 11 bases between them.

This clonotype was detected ten times or more. The chain is built from TRBV20-1 and TRBJ2-5; D gene uncertain. The germline V gene has CDR1 DFQATT and CDR2 SNEGSKA (reference sequence). V gave up 3 bases and J gave up 3 bases, with 11 bases separating them. This CDR3 comprises 13 residues. CDR3 sequence reads: CSASRAAKETQYF. CDR3 coding DNA: TGCAGTGCTAGCCGTGCGGCTAAAGAGACCCAGTACTTC.

The sample holds a few counts of this clonotype. This chain joins TRBV20-1 and TRBJ2-3, with 8 bases fitting TRBD2. Germline V gene sequence: CDR1 DFQATT, CDR2 SNEGSKA (reference sequence). This CDR3 spans 16 amino acids. V was clipped by 0 bases and J by 2 bases; unmatched bases: 7. CDR3 sequence: CSARDRTREVTDTQYF. In DNA, the CDR3 is TGCAGTGCTAGAGATCGAACGCGGGAGGTCACAGATACGCAGTATTTT.

J is TRBJ2-3 and V is TRBV20-1; 9 bases are shared with TRBD2. Germline V CDR1 and CDR2: DFQATT, SNEGSKA (reference sequence). This CDR3 contains 17 residues. V shed 2 bases, J shed 0 bases, and the junction held 9 bases outside the gene matches. The CDR3 reads CSARLQREVPSTDTQYF. The CDR3 bases are TGCAGTGCTAGATTGCAGCGGGAGGTGCCTAGCACAGATACGCAGTATTTT.

The genes are TRBV28 and TRBJ1-2; D uncertain. Germline V gene lookup returns CDR1 MDHEN and CDR2 SYDVKM. V was shortened by 2 bases and J by 0 bases, with 7 bases between the two germline ends. The CDR3 has 14 amino acids. The CDR3 bases are TGTGCCAGCAGTTTAGTTCCTACTAACTATGGCTACACCTTC. Protein: CASSLVPTNYGYTF.

The table lists this clonotype with a few counts. This sequence joins TRBV12-3 or TRBV12-4 and TRBJ1-1; tentative D call: TRBD1 (6 bases). This CDR3 is built from 14 residues. The V gene lost 3 bases and the J gene lost 5 bases, with 13 bases spanning the gap. CDR3 region: CASSLTGRWTEAFF. In DNA, the CDR3 is TGTGCCAGCAGTTTGACAGGTCGGTGGACTGAAGCTTTCTTT.

This clonotype appeared a few times. The chain couples TRBV20-1 to TRBJ2-7, with 13 bases that match TRBD2. CDR1 DFQATT and CDR2 SNEGSKA come from the germline V gene (reference sequence). V was pared by 5 bases and J by 7 bases, with 17 bases of the junction left unmatched. The CDR3 covers 17 residues. The CDR3 bases are TGCAGTGCTTCCAATCCGGGACTAGCGGGAAAAGGGGGGGAGCAGTACTTC. It encodes CSASNPGLAGKGGEQYF.

This clonotype has more than one count but fewer than ten. The chain joins TRBV6-1 to TRBJ2-7, with TRBD1 identical over 7 bases. The J segment lost 2 bases and the V segment lost 6 bases, leaving 10 bases of the junction unmatched. The CDR3 totals 15 residues. The germline V gene encodes CDR1 MNHNS and CDR2 SASEGT. This CDR3 is CASRTDRVDTYEQYF. The CDR3 DNA reads as TGTGCCAGCAGAACCGACAGGGTCGACACCTACGAGCAGTACTTC.

The chain carries TRBV3-1 and TRBJ2-1; D unresolved. From germline, CDR1 is LGHDT and CDR2 YNNKEL (reference sequence). V was pared by 1 base and J by 6 bases, with 7 bases between. The CDR3 is 13 residues long. CDR3 sequence: CASSQVMGNEQFF. Written as DNA, the CDR3 is TGTGCCAGCAGCCAAGTTATGGGCAATGAGCAGTTCTTC.

This clonotype was detected only a few times. The rearrangement joins TRBV10-3 to TRBJ2-1; the D gene is possibly TRBD1 (7 bases). The CDR3 sequence is 15 residues long. Trimming shortened V by 0 bases and J by 8 bases, and 14 bases separated the two germline ends. Germline CDR1 is ENHRY and CDR2 is SYGVKD. The CDR3, as DNA: TGTGCCATCAGTGAGTCGCAGGGGGGAAGGGATGAGCAGTTCTTC. It codes for CAISESQGGRDEQFF.

The chain is built from TRBV29-1 and TRBJ1-2; D is ambiguous. The CDR3 covers 13 residues. Germline V CDR1 and CDR2: SQVTM, ANQGSEA. The V end was cut by 3 bases, the J end by 4 bases, with 12 bases between. The CDR3 reads CSVDISGFYGYTF. The CDR3, as DNA: TGCAGCGTTGATATTTCGGGCTTCTATGGCTACACCTTC.

With respect to this clonotype: A read error may produce the germline difference seen at one junction end. The gene calls are TRBV7-7 and TRBJ2-1, with TRBD2 matching 13 bases. The V gene's germline CDR1 is SSHAT and CDR2 FNYEAQ (reference sequence). The CDR3 runs to 14 residues. In nucleotides, the CDR3 is TGTGCTAGCAGCCAGGGACTAGCGGGATATGAGCAGTTCTTC. This encodes CASSQGLAGYEQFF.

This clonotype has only a few counts. The gene calls are TRBV12-3 or TRBV12-4 and TRBJ2-7, with D unclear. Trimming took 5 bases from V and 3 from J, leaving 8 bases between them. The CDR3 extends over 12 amino acids. The DNA of the CDR3 is TGTGCCAGCAGTCATCGACGCTACGAGCAGTACTTC. Translation: CASSHRRYEQYF.

This clonotype was seen repeatedly, ten times or more. This chain links TRBV6-5 with TRBJ1-1; D is unclear. V was shortened by 3 bases and J by 0 bases, with 5 bases between the two germline ends. This CDR3 is 13 amino acids long. From germline, CDR1 is MNHEY and CDR2 SVGAGI. CDR3 protein: CASSYGMNTEAFF. The DNA for the CDR3 is TGTGCCAGCAGTTATGGGATGAACACTGAAGCTTTCTTT.

This clonotype has just a few counts. V and J are TRBV11-3 and TRBJ2-1; 8 bases agree with TRBD1. The V gene's germline CDR1 is SGHNT and CDR2 YENEEA. The length of the CDR3 is 16 residues. The V gene end was trimmed by 5 bases and the J gene end by 0 bases; junction bases not matched to a gene: 6. CDR3 protein: CASSQTGVSSYNEQFF. CDR3 sequence (DNA): TGTGCCAGCAGCCAGACAGGGGTCAGCTCCTACAATGAGCAGTTCTTC.

In this sample, this clonotype turned up a few times. V is TRBV25-1 and J is TRBJ1-3; 9 bases are a match to TRBD1. In germline, CDR1 is MGHDK, CDR2 SYGVNS. Unmatched junction bases numbered 4, after V lost 3 bases and J lost 1 base. The CDR3 totals 16 residues. The CDR3 spells CASSDSGTGSGNTIYF. The DNA for the CDR3 is TGTGCCAGCAGTGACTCCGGGACAGGGTCTGGAAACACCATATATTTT.

About this clonotype itself: A read error may produce the germline difference seen at one junction end. V usage is TRBV6-1 and J usage is TRBJ2-3; 10 positions match TRBD1. Germline CDR1 MNHNS, CDR2 SASEGT. The CDR3 is 14 residues long. CDR3 DNA: TGTGCCAGCAGGGAAGACAGGGGGCGAGATACGCAGTATTTT. Translation gives CASREDRGRDTQYF.

The rearrangement uses TRBV7-2 and TRBJ2-3, with D perhaps TRBD2 (5 bases). This CDR3 is 12 amino acids long. Germline-derived CDR1 and CDR2 are SGHTA and FQGNSA. Trimming stripped 5 bases from V and 8 bases from J, with 11 bases between. The CDR3 region is CASSEERITQYF. For the CDR3, the DNA is TGTGCCAGCAGCGAAGAGCGGATTACGCAGTATTTT.